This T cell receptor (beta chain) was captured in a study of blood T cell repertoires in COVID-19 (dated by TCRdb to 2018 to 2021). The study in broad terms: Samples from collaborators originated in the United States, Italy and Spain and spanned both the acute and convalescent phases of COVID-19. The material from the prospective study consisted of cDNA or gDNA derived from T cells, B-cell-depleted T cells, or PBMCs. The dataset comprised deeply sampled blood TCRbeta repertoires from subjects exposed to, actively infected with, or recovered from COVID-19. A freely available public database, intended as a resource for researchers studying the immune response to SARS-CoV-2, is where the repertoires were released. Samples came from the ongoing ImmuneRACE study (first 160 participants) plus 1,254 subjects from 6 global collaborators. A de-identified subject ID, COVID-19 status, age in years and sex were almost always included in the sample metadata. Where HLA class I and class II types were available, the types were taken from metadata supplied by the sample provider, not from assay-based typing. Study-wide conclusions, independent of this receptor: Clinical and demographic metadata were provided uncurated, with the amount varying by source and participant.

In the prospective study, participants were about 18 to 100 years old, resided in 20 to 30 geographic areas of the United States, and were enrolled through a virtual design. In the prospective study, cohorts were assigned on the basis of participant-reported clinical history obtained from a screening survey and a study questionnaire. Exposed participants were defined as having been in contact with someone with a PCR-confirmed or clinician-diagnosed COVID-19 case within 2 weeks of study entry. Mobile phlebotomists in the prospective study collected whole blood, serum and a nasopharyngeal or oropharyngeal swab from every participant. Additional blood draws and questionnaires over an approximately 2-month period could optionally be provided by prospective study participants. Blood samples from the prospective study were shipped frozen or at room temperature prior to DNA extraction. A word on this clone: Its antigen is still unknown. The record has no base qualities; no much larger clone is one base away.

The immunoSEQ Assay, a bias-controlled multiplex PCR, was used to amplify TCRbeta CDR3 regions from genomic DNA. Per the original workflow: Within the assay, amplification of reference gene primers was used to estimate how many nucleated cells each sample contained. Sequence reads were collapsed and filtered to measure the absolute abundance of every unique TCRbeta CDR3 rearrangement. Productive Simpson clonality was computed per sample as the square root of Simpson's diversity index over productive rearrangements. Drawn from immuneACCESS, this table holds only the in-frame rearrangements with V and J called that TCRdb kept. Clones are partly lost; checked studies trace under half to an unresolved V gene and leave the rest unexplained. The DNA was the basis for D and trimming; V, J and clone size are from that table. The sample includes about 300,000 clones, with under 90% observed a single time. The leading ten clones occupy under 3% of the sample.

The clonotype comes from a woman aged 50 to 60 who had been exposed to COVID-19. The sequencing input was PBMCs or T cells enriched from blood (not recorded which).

The CDR3 reads CASSMGRDSYEQYF. Here is the DNA: TGTGCCAGTAGTATGGGTCGGGACTCCTACGAGCAGTACTTC. The chain employs TRBV19 and TRBJ2-7; a tentative D match to TRBD2 spans 5 bases. Cut back by 3 bases and 0 bases, the V and J ends lie 9 bases apart. The CDR3 runs 14 amino acids, cysteine and phenylalanine included. Only the CDR3 DNA is retained, 42 bases long and in frame from the first base. The germline V gene encodes CDR1 LNHDA and CDR2 SQIVND (reference sequence).